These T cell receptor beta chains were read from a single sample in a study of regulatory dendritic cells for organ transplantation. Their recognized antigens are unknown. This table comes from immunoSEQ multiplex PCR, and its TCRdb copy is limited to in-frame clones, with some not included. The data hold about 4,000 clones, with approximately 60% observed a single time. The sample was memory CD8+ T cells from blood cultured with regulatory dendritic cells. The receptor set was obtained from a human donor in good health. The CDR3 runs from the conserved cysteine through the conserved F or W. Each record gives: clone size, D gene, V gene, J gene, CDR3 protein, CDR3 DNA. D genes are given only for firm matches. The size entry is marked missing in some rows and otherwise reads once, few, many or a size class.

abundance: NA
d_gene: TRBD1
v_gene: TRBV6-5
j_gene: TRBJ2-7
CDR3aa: CASSSGTASYEQYF
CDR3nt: TGTGCCAGCAGCTCCGGGACAGCCTCCTACGAGCAGTACTTC

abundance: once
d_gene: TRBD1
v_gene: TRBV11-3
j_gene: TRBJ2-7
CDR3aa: CASSLFRDRGYEQYF
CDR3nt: TGTGCCAGCAGCCTATTCCGGGACAGGGGGTACGAGCAGTACTTC

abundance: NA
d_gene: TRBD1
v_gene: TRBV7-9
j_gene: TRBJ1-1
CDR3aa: CASSPQGGTEAFF
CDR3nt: TGTGCCAGCAGTCCTCAGGGGGGCACTGAAGCTTTCTTT

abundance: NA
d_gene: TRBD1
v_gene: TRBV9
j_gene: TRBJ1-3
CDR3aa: CASSVSTGAGNTIYF
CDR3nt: TGTGCCAGCAGCGTCTCTACAGGGGCTGGAAACACCATATATTTT

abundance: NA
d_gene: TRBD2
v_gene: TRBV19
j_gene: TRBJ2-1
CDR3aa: CASNELAGGGNEQFF
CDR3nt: TGTGCCAGTAATGAACTAGCGGGGGGGGGCAATGAGCAGTTCTTC

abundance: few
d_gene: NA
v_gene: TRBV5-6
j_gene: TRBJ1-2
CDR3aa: CASSLAGVHGYTF
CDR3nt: TGTGCCAGCAGCTTGGCAGGGGTCCATGGCTACACCTTC

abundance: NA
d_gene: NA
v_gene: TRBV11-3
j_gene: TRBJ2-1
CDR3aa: CASSLAQGSYNEQFF
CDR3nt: TGTGCCAGCAGCTTAGCACAGGGCTCCTACAATGAGCAGTTCTTC

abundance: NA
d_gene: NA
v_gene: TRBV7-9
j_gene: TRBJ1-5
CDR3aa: CASSPDTAVFQPQHF
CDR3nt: TGTGCCAGCAGCCCGGACACAGCAGTTTTTCAGCCCCAGCATTTT

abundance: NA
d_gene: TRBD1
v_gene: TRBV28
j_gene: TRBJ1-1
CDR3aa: CASSPQGGTEAFF
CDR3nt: TGTGCCAGCAGTCCTCAGGGGGGCACTGAAGCTTTCTTT

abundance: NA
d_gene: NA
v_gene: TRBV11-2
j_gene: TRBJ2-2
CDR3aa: CASSPSSLGELFF
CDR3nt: TGTGCCAGCAGCCCCTCCTCCCTCGGGGAGCTGTTTTTT

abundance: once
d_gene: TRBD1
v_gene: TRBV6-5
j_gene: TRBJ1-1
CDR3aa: CASSPRPTGDTEAFF
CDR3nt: TGTGCCAGCAGTCCCAGACCGACAGGGGACACTGAAGCTTTCTTT

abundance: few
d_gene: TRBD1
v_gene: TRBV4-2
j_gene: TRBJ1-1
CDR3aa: CASSSGGQGTEAFF
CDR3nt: TGTGCCAGCAGCTCAGGGGGACAGGGTACTGAAGCTTTCTTT

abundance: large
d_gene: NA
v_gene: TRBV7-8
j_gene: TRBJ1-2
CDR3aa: CASSPLGTSYGYTF
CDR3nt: TGTGCCAGCAGCCCCCTCGGGACAAGCTATGGCTACACCTTC

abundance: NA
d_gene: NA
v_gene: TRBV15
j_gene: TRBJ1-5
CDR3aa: CATSRTEIQPQHF
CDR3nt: TGTGCCACCAGCCGGACAGAGATTCAGCCCCAGCATTTT

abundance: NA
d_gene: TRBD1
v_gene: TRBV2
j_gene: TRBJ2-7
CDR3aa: CASVTGVPYEQYF
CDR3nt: TGTGCCAGCGTTACAGGGGTGCCCTACGAGCAGTACTTC

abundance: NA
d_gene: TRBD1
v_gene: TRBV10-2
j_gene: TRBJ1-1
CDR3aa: CASSEGTGRTEAFF
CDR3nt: TGCGCCAGCAGTGAAGGGACAGGGAGGACTGAAGCTTTCTTT